This T cell receptor beta chain came from a study of blood T cell repertoires in COVID-19. The germline V gene has CDR1 MNHNS and CDR2 SASEGT. The length of the CDR3 is 14 residues. V lost 0 bases and J 9 bases, leaving 14 bases between the germline ends. Some clones are missing from TCRdb's copy, which holds only in-frame ones; the method was immunoSEQ multiplex PCR. The sample includes approximately 470,000 clones, 87% seen only once; the top ten take 0.7%. Source material: PBMCs or T cells enriched from blood (not recorded which). The clonotype was recovered from a young woman who had recovered from COVID-19. The genes are TRBV6-1 and TRBJ1-1, with D perhaps TRBD1 (5 bases). The CDR3 region is CASSEATAQNKAFF. The CDR3 coding sequence is TGTGCCAGCAGTGAAGCGACAGCTCAGAATAAAGCTTTCTTT.